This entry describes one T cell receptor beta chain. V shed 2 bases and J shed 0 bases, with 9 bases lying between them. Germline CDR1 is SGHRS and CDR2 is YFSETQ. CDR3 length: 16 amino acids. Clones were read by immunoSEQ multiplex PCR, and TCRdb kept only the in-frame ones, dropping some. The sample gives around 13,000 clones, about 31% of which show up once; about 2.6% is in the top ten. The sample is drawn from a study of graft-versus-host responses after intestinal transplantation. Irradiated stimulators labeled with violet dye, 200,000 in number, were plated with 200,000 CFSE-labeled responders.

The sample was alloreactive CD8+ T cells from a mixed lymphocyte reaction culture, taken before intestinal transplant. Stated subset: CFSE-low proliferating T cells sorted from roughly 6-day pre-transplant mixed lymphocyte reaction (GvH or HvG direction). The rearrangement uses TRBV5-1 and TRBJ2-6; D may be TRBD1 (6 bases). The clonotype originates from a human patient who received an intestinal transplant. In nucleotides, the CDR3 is TGCGCCAGCAGCTTTTACAGGGTCTCTGGGGCCAACGTCCTGACTTTC. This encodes CASSFYRVSGANVLTF.